One sample yielded the 14 T cell receptor beta chains listed below, sequenced in a study of cytomegalovirus exposure and HLA in healthy donors. A multiplex PCR was run with 60 Vbeta primers and 13 Jbeta primers. Method: immunoSEQ multiplex PCR; TCRdb's copy keeps in-frame clones and lacks some. This table has 65,000 to 85,000 clones, approximately 70% appearing once. Source material: PBMCs. These receptors were taken from a male donor in good health and CMV-seropositive.

V gene TRBV6-5 combines with J gene TRBJ2-5; 7 bases line up with TRBD1. This CDR3 contains 16 residues. Germline V lookup: CDR1 MNHEY, CDR2 SVGAGI. V shed 2 bases, J shed 2 bases, and the junction held 8 bases outside the gene matches. DNA for the CDR3: TGTGCCAGCAGTTACGGTACAGGGGTCTTTCAAGAGACCCAGTACTTC. Protein: CASSYGTGVFQETQYF.

This clone showed up just a few times. The chain carries TRBV7-2 and TRBJ2-3; a weak D match, TRBD2 (6 bases). This CDR3 is built from 16 residues. Germline CDR1 SGHTA, CDR2 FQGNSA. The V end was cut by 3 bases, the J end by 2 bases, with 15 bases between. The CDR3 DNA reads as TGTGCCAGCAGCTTGGGGGTAGCGGTAGACACAGATACGCAGTATTTT. It is translated as CASSLGVAVDTDTQYF.

V gene TRBV19 combines with J gene TRBJ1-4; the D is unclear. Germline-derived CDR1 and CDR2 are LNHDA and SQIVND (reference sequence). CDR3 length: 13 residues. V gave up 4 bases and J gave up 8 bases, with 11 bases separating them. DNA of the CDR3: TGTGCCAGTAGTAGCGAGACTTACGAAAAACTGTTTTTT. Protein sequence: CASSSETYEKLFF.

V gene TRBV28 combines with J gene TRBJ1-6; D gene uncertain. The V and J ends lost 5 bases and 4 bases respectively, with 21 bases between them. Germline loops: CDR1 MDHEN, CDR2 SYDVKM. The CDR3 has 18 residues. Here the CDR3 DNA reads TGTGCCAGCAGTCCATTCCGGGAGGGAGCCGGATATAATTCACCCCTCCACTTT. Encoded protein: CASSPFREGAGYNSPLHF.

The V call is TRBV30, the J call TRBJ1-2; no reliable D call. The CDR3 contains 16 residues. V was pared by 0 bases and J by 0 bases, with 14 bases between. The germline gives CDR1 GTSNPN, CDR2 SVGIG (reference sequence). The CDR3 sequence is CAWSVVWTPANYGYTF. DNA for the CDR3: TGTGCCTGGAGTGTAGTGTGGACTCCTGCTAACTATGGCTACACCTTC.

This rearrangement joins TRBV4-1 to TRBJ1-2; the D gene is possibly TRBD1 (5 bases). The V end lost 1 base, the J end lost 4 bases, and 19 bases lay between the germline ends. Germline V gives CDR1 MGHRA, CDR2 YSYEKL. The CDR3 runs to 17 residues. The CDR3 nucleotides are TGCGCCAGCAGCCAAGGAACGTCCGGGACTTACATCTATGGCTACACCTTC. As protein: CASSQGTSGTYIYGYTF.

This clone was observed a few times. V and J are TRBV6-4 and TRBJ2-2; D remains ambiguous. V lost 4 bases and J lost 4, with 10 bases in between. This CDR3 region has 14 residues. Germline CDR1 is MRHNA and CDR2 is SNTAGT. CDR3 residues: CASSASYLTGELFF. The CDR3 nucleotides are TGTGCCAGCAGTGCCTCGTATCTCACCGGGGAGCTGTTTTTT.

This clone came up once. The CDR3 sequence is CASSIWGQGLRGTEAFF. CDR3 in DNA: TGTGCCAGTAGTATTTGGGGACAGGGTCTTAGGGGCACTGAAGCTTTCTTT. The chain combines TRBV19 with TRBJ1-1, with 9 positions matching TRBD1. Per germline, CDR1 LNHDA and CDR2 SQIVND (reference sequence). The CDR3 totals 17 residues. J lost 4 bases, V lost 3 bases, and 12 bases had no gene match.

The V gene is TRBV9, the J gene TRBJ1-1; D is uncertain. Germline assignment: CDR1 SGDLS and CDR2 YYNGEE. Trimming took off 6 bases at V and 7 bases at J, with 22 bases between the two ends. The length of the CDR3 is 15 residues. CDR3 residues: CASTRRTGSMDEAFF. In nucleotides, the CDR3 is TGTGCCAGCACCCGCAGGACGGGGTCAATGGATGAAGCTTTCTTT.

The J gene is TRBJ2-3, the V gene TRBV18; TRBD1 might be the D (5 bases). CDR1 is KGHSH and CDR2 is LQKENI in the germline V gene. There are 13 residues in the CDR3. Trimming took off 3 bases at V and 2 bases at J, with 6 bases between the two ends. The DNA for the CDR3 is TGTGCCAGCTCACCCAGGGACACAGATACGCAGTATTTT. Protein: CASSPRDTDTQYF.

This clone came up a few times. Here the CDR3 DNA reads TGTGCCAGCAGTTGGACAGGGAACCAAGAGACCCAGTACTTC. It is translated as CASSWTGNQETQYF. The chain combines TRBV6-5 with TRBJ2-5; 8 bases agree with TRBD1. The junction had 1 base not matched to a gene; V was cut back by 4 bases and J by 0 bases. There are 14 residues in the CDR3. Looked up from germline, CDR1 is MNHEY and CDR2 is SVGAGI.

The J gene is TRBJ2-6, the V gene TRBV19, with D perhaps TRBD2 (5 bases). This CDR3 comprises 17 residues. Trimming shortened V by 5 bases and J by 4 bases, and 18 bases separated the two germline ends. The germline CDR1 and CDR2 sequences are LNHDA and SQIVND (reference sequence). CDR3 amino acids: CASSYDPRTAGANVLTF. CDR3 DNA: TGTGCCAGTAGTTATGACCCCAGGACTGCCGGGGCCAACGTCCTGACTTTC. Complete variable domain (other parts from reference TRBV19 and TRBJ2-6): DGGITQSPKYLFRKEGQNVTLSCEQNLNHDAMYWYRQDPGQGLRLIYYSQIVNDFQKGDIAEGYSVSREKKESFPLTVTSAQKNPTAFYLCASSYDPRTAGANVLTFGAGSRLTVL.

The CDR3 region has the DNA TGTGCCAGCAGCAATCCGGGACATACCTACGAGCAGTACTTC. Protein sequence: CASSNPGHTYEQYF. V gene TRBV7-9 combines with J gene TRBJ2-5; possibly TRBD1 for D (6 bases). Matching the DNA end better, TRBJ2-7 makes the J call doubtful. The CDR3 runs 14 residues. In germline, CDR1 is SEHNR, CDR2 FQNEAQ (reference sequence).

Here the CDR3 reads CASSSPYLLDRGGETQYF. For the CDR3, the DNA is TGTGCCAGCAGTTCGCCCTATCTCTTGGACAGGGGTGGAGAGACCCAGTACTTC. V is TRBV21-1 and J is TRBJ2-5; the D call TRBD1 from the table was never checked on the DNA. TRBV21-1 is recorded as a pseudogene. This CDR3 has 18 amino acids.